This entry lists 32 T cell receptor beta chains sequenced from one sample in a study of blood T cells in healthy people across ages. Together with a sample-barcoded 5' primer, a J-beta primer mix was included in a second PCR lasting about 7 to 11 cycles. TCRdb called the 5' RACE reads again in MiXCR, with one record for every CDR3 protein. This table holds some 1.5 million distinct CDR3 sequences, 40% to 45% found once. The sample comprised blood. The source of these receptors is a young woman in good health.

This clonotype has a handful of counts. This sequence joins TRBV4-3 and TRBJ2-1; a possible D gene is TRBD2 (7 bases). Trimming removed 3 bases at V and 1 base at J, with 13 bases between. CDR1 and CDR2 from the germline V gene are LGHNA and YSLEER. CDR3 length equals 16 residues. Here the CDR3 reads CASSHRGGESYNEQFF. CDR3 sequence (DNA): TGCGCCAGCAGCCATAGGGGGGGCGAATCCTACAATGAGCAGTTCTTC.

This chain links TRBV12-3 or TRBV12-4 with TRBJ2-3; D is unclear. This CDR3 region has 16 residues. V dropped 2 bases and J dropped 1 base, with 13 bases sitting between them. CDR3 loop: CASSLMLSSCTDTQYF. CDR3 DNA sequence: TGTGCCAGCAGTTTAATGCTATCATCATGCACAGATACGCAGTATTTT.

The chain couples TRBV20-1 to TRBJ2-7, with TRBD2 identical over 11 bases. V lost 0 bases and J lost 7; bases outside the gene matches: 11. The CDR3 runs to 16 residues. Germline values: CDR1 DFQATT, CDR2 SNEGSKA (reference sequence). CDR3 in amino acids: CSARDSGGASYNEQYF. CDR3 bases: TGCAGTGCTAGAGATAGCGGGGGGGCGTCCTACAATGAGCAGTACTTC.

The table lists this clonotype with a few counts. V usage is TRBV2 and J usage is TRBJ2-4; possibly TRBD2 for D (5 bases). Germline CDR1 reads SNHLY; CDR2 reads FYNNEI. The ends were cut back, 7 bases at V and 13 bases at J, with 20 bases in the middle. This CDR3 region has 13 residues. In DNA, the CDR3 is TGTGCCAGCACTACGGCCTCCGCGACTAAGCAGTACTTC. Translated, it gives CASTTASATKQYF.

This chain joins TRBV27 and TRBJ1-1, with 7 bases fitting TRBD1. V trimming: 5 bases; J trimming: 1 base; junction bases outside the gene matches: 4. Per the germline V gene, CDR1 is MNHEY and CDR2 is SMNVEV (reference sequence). This CDR3 spans 14 amino acids. The CDR3: CASSGRGTNTEAFF. The CDR3, as DNA: TGTGCCAGCAGTGGCAGGGGGACGAACACTGAAGCTTTCTTT.

The table lists this clonotype with many counts. The chain uses TRBV7-2 and TRBJ2-1; D is ambiguous. Trimming stripped 8 bases from V and 10 bases from J, with 12 bases between. Germline loops: CDR1 SGHTA, CDR2 FQGNSA. The CDR3 length is 11 residues. This chain's CDR3 is CASSFSKEQFF. CDR3 DNA: TGTGCCAGCTCCTTTTCGAAGGAGCAGTTCTTC.

About this clonotype: One junction end disagrees with the germline gene, perhaps due to a read error. V usage is TRBV12-3 or TRBV12-4 and J usage is TRBJ2-1; TRBD2 aligns across 11 bases. This CDR3 is 20 amino acids long. The CDR3 coding sequence is TGTGCCCGCAGCACCCCCGAGACTAGCGGGGCTGATATCTCCTACAATGAGCAGTTCTTC. Protein product: CARSTPETSGADISYNEQFF.

This clonotype showed up just a few times. The chain combines TRBV20-1 with TRBJ1-4; TRBD1 matches at 8 bases. Germline V gives CDR1 DFQATT, CDR2 SNEGSKA (reference sequence). This CDR3 is 15 amino acids long. V shed 2 bases and J 3 bases; nucleotides not matched to a gene: 5. CDR3 bases: TGCAGTGCTAGACCGGGACAGGCGTCTAATGAAAAACTGTTTTTT. As protein: CSARPGQASNEKLFF.

This clonotype has more than one count but fewer than ten. The chain joins TRBV12-3 or TRBV12-4 to TRBJ1-3; D is uncertain. V was pared by 2 bases and J by 0 bases, with 5 bases between. The CDR3 has 14 residues. The CDR3 reads CASSLMGSGNTIYF. The CDR3 DNA sequence: TGTGCCAGCAGTTTAATGGGCTCTGGAAACACCATATATTTT.

In this sample, this clonotype turned up once. The rearrangement uses TRBV10-3 and TRBJ2-5, with no clear D. The V end was cut by 2 bases, the J end by 11 bases, with 9 bases between. CDR3 length: 11 amino acids. Germline values: CDR1 ENHRY, CDR2 SYGVKD. The CDR3 region is CAISEIYEQYF. As DNA, the CDR3 is TGTGCCATCAGTGAGATTTATGAGCAGTACTTC.

This clonotype was counted only a few times. The chain couples TRBV2 to TRBJ2-1; TRBD1 matches 9 bases. Germline V gene sequence: CDR1 SNHLY, CDR2 FYNNEI. The CDR3 length is 16 residues. V trimming: 2 bases; J trimming: 8 bases; junction bases outside the gene matches: 10. CDR3 sequence: CASSERPDRGYHEQFF. In DNA form, the CDR3 reads TGTGCCAGCAGTGAACGTCCTGACAGGGGGTACCATGAGCAGTTCTTC.

The V call is TRBV12-3 or TRBV12-4, the J call TRBJ2-5; 8 bases fit TRBD1. This CDR3 region has 16 residues. V lost 6 bases and J lost 5; bases outside the gene matches: 14. CDR3 nucleotides: TGTGCCAGCAGCCGATACAACGACAGGGGATGGGAGACCCAGTACTTC. This sequence encodes CASSRYNDRGWETQYF.

The CDR3 region is CAIREGTGTYNEQYF. The DNA for the CDR3 is TGTGCCATCAGGGAGGGGACAGGGACCTACAATGAGCAGTACTTC. V and J are TRBV10-3 and TRBJ2-7; 9 positions match TRBD1. V gave up 6 bases and J gave up 7 bases; unmatched junction bases: 13. Germline-derived CDR1 and CDR2 are ENHRY and SYGVKD. This CDR3 contains 15 residues.

As for this clonotype: At one end the junction does not follow the germline gene, possibly because of a read error. The chain employs TRBV6-2 or TRBV6-3 and TRBJ2-7; D might be TRBD2 (5 bases). The CDR3 has 12 residues. Germline CDR1 is MNHEY and CDR2 is SVGEGT. The CDR3 loop reads CVSSGGAYEQYF. The DNA of the CDR3 is TGTGTCAGCAGCGGCGGAGCCTACGAGCAGTACTTC.

This chain connects TRBV5-1 to TRBJ1-5; maybe TRBD1 (6 bases). This CDR3 has 16 amino acids. Germline assignment: CDR1 SGHRS and CDR2 YFSETQ. Trimming removed 6 bases from V and 5 bases from J, with 21 bases in between. CDR3 residues: CASKGEGQGLHQPQHF. The CDR3 bases are TGCGCCAGCAAGGGCGAGGGGCAGGGGCTCCATCAGCCCCAGCATTTT.

The rearrangement uses TRBV5-5 and TRBJ1-2, with D possibly matching TRBD1 (5 bases). Per germline, CDR1 SGHKS and CDR2 YYEKEE (reference sequence). V dropped 6 bases and J dropped 7 bases, with 19 bases sitting between them. CDR3 length: 14 residues. CDR3 residues: CASTHWGGPTGYTF. Written as DNA, the CDR3 is TGTGCCAGCACCCACTGGGGGGGACCCACTGGCTACACCTTC.

V usage is TRBV12-3 or TRBV12-4 and J usage is TRBJ1-2, with a weak D call TRBD1 (6 bases). V was pared by 7 bases and J by 4 bases, with 13 bases between. The CDR3 contains 13 residues. CDR3 nucleotide sequence: TGTGCCAGCATTCCCGGACAGTCCTATGGCTACACCTTC. This sequence encodes CASIPGQSYGYTF.

CDR3 sequence (DNA): TGTGCCAGCAGCTTACAAGCGGGGTTGGAGACCCAGTACTTC. Residues: CASSLQAGLETQYF. The chain recombines TRBV7-2 with TRBJ2-5; 7 bases match TRBD2. This CDR3 spans 14 amino acids. V was pared by 2 bases and J by 5 bases, with 5 bases of the junction left unmatched. CDR1 is SGHTA, CDR2 FQGNSA, per germline. Complete variable domain (other parts from reference TRBV7-2 and TRBJ2-5): GAGVSQSPSNKVTEKGKDVELRCDPISGHTALYWYRQSLGQGLEFLIYFQGNSAPDKSGLPSDRFSAERTGGSVSTLTIQRTQQEDSAVYLCASSLQAGLETQYFGPGTRLLVL.

V and J are TRBV4-3 and TRBJ1-2, with D hard to call. CDR1 LGHNA and CDR2 YSLEER come from the germline V gene. Trimming pared 0 bases from V and 4 bases from J, leaving 9 bases between. CDR3 length: 14 amino acids. The CDR3 region is CASSQEVQPYGYTF. The CDR3 DNA sequence: TGCGCCAGCAGCCAAGAGGTCCAGCCCTATGGCTACACCTTC.

The V call is TRBV20-1, the J call TRBJ2-2, with TRBD2 identical over 8 bases. Germline V CDR1 and CDR2: DFQATT, SNEGSKA (reference sequence). V gave up 7 bases and J gave up 0 bases; unmatched junction bases: 4. The CDR3 covers 14 residues. CDR3 DNA sequence: TGCAGTGACGCTAGCGGGCCGAACACCGGGGAGCTGTTTTTT. Translation gives CSDASGPNTGELFF.

This chain joins TRBV10-3 and TRBJ1-1, with D maybe TRBD1 (6 bases). The CDR3 extends over 14 amino acids. Germline V gives CDR1 ENHRY, CDR2 SYGVKD. Trimming shortened V by 4 bases and J by 3 bases, and 12 bases separated the two germline ends. The CDR3: CAISVRGGDTEAFF. Written as DNA, the CDR3 is TGTGCCATCAGTGTGAGGGGGGGGGACACTGAAGCTTTCTTT.

This clonotype has just a few counts. The chain carries TRBV21-1 and TRBJ1-1; the D call in the table, TRBD1, was not verified against the DNA. TRBV21-1 is labeled a pseudogene. There are 15 residues in the CDR3. This CDR3 is CASTPDRGLGTEAFF. The CDR3 DNA sequence: TGTGCCAGCACCCCAGACAGGGGGCTTGGCACTGAAGCTTTCTTT.

This clonotype was counted only a few times. The chain employs TRBV27 and TRBJ2-1, with 7 nucleotides matching TRBD2. V was clipped by 4 bases and J by 5 bases; unmatched bases: 5. CDR1 and CDR2 (germline): MNHEY, SMNVEV (reference sequence). The CDR3 consists of 14 residues. CDR3 sequence reads: CASSWGGYNNEQFF. The DNA of the CDR3 is TGTGCCAGCAGTTGGGGGGGGTATAACAATGAGCAGTTCTTC.

CDR3 sequence (DNA): TGTGCCAGCAGTGGTCTAGCGGGGAGGTGGAAAGATACGCAGTATTTT. Translation gives CASSGLAGRWKDTQYF. V is TRBV6-6 and J is TRBJ2-3, with 9 bases matching TRBD2. The ends lost 5 bases at V and 5 bases at J; junction bases unmatched: 11. The germline gives CDR1 MNHNY, CDR2 SVGAGI (reference sequence). The CDR3 is made up of 16 amino acids.

The rearrangement links TRBV20-1 to TRBJ1-4; D remains unclear. V was cut by 6 bases and J by 4 bases, with 12 bases left in between. CDR1 and CDR2 (germline): DFQATT, SNEGSKA (reference sequence). The CDR3 length is 13 residues. The CDR3 sequence: CSASRRSNEKLFF. The CDR3 nucleotides are TGCAGTGCAAGCAGACGGAGTAATGAAAAACTGTTTTTT.

The rearrangement uses TRBV24-1 and TRBJ2-5; D ambiguous. Looked up from germline, CDR1 is KGHDR and CDR2 is SFDVKD. Trimming left V 2 bases short and J 3 bases short, with 12 bases between. The CDR3 has 15 amino acids. In nucleotides, the CDR3 is TGTGCCACCAGTGATTCTTCACTGGGTGAAGAGACCCAGTACTTC. Encoded protein: CATSDSSLGEETQYF.

This clonotype was seen a few times. The V call is TRBV29-1, the J call TRBJ1-1, with no clear D. CDR1 SQVTM and CDR2 ANQGSEA come from the germline V gene. The CDR3 length is 13 residues. With 5 bases removed from V and 0 bases from J, the gap between germline ends came to 10 bases. CDR3 sequence reads: CSVQVRLNTEAFF. CDR3 bases: TGCAGCGTTCAGGTACGGCTGAACACTGAAGCTTTCTTT.

This chain joins TRBV4-2 and TRBJ1-4; D might be TRBD1 (5 bases). The CDR3 loop spans 17 amino acids. Trimming shortened V by 1 base and J by 3 bases, and 15 bases separated the two germline ends. In germline, CDR1 is LGHNA, CDR2 YNFKEQ. The CDR3 region is CASSQVKRGGANEKLFF. DNA for the CDR3: TGTGCCAGCAGCCAAGTGAAGAGGGGAGGGGCTAATGAAAAACTGTTTTTT.

The chain carries TRBV10-3 and TRBJ2-1; TRBD1 might be the D (5 bases). This CDR3 contains 15 residues. The V and J ends lost 0 bases and 13 bases respectively, with 19 bases between them. Germline V lookup: CDR1 ENHRY, CDR2 SYGVKD. CDR3 sequence (DNA): TGTGCCATCAGTGAGTCGATAGACAGAAGAGAGACCCAGTTCTTC. This encodes CAISESIDRRETQFF.

The table lists this clonotype with a count of one. The gene calls are TRBV20-1 and TRBJ1-5; 7 bases agree with TRBD1. This CDR3 has 18 residues. Trimming took 3 bases from V and 0 from J; bases not matched to a gene: 14. CDR1 and CDR2 (germline): DFQATT, SNEGSKA (reference sequence). The CDR3 region has the DNA TGCAGTGCTAGCTTGACAGGGAGCGATTTATATAGCAATCAGCCCCAGCATTTT. It yields the protein CSASLTGSDLYSNQPQHF.

V and J are TRBV18 and TRBJ1-6, with D possibly matching TRBD1 (6 bases). The germline V gene has CDR1 KGHSH and CDR2 LQKENI. V lost 1 base and J 7 bases, leaving 14 bases between the germline ends. This CDR3 comprises 16 residues. CDR3 sequence: CASSPQIAGTNSPLHF. In DNA form, the CDR3 reads TGTGCCAGCTCACCACAAATCGCAGGGACAAATTCACCCCTCCACTTT.

This clonotype has at least ten counts. This chain links TRBV4-3 with TRBJ2-6; D remains ambiguous. The length of the CDR3 is 15 residues. Germline lookup yields CDR1 LGHNA and CDR2 YSLEER. V was cut by 0 bases and J by 5 bases, with 8 bases left in between. CDR3 coding DNA: TGCGCCAGCAGCCAAGAGTCTCTTTGGGCCAACGTCCTGACTTTC. Its protein product is CASSQESLWANVLTF.